Listed here is a single TCR beta chain. The entry originates in a study of blood T cell repertoires in COVID-19. The wider study: Material from acute and convalescent COVID-19 was sourced from the United States, Italy and Spain. The cDNA or gDNA used as material had been derived from T cells, B-cell-depleted T cells, or PBMCs.

Under the authors' procedure: The assay estimated nucleated cells by amplifying reference gene primers. TCRdb's copy holds only in-frame clones and misses some; the assay was immunoSEQ multiplex PCR. The V and J calls and the clone size are those of that table, but D and trimming were determined from the DNA. The sample has under 250,000 clones; about 85% are singletons. CDR1 is SNHLY, CDR2 FYNNEI, per germline. The CDR3 consists of 14 residues. Deletions cut 4 bases from V and 2 bases from J, with 9 bases between. The chain carries TRBV2 and TRBJ1-5; D unresolved. This TCR was sampled from a woman in her sixties with active or convalescent COVID-19. Sequencing input: peripheral blood. The DNA for the CDR3 is TGTGCCAGCAGTGGACTTGGTGGCAATCAGCCCCAGCATTTT. Its protein product is CASSGLGGNQPQHF.